The present entry profiles one T cell receptor (beta chain) with its context. Its antigen remains unknown. These data belong to a study of shared clonotypes between healthy human individuals. Broader study findings: Large sequencing depth failed to make sorted-subset sequencing complete, rarefaction showed. Generally, naive subsets (rather than memory subsets) showed larger estimated richness.

The protocol was immunoSEQ multiplex PCR, while the TCRdb copy is restricted to in-frame clones and leaves out a portion. In the table there are more than 400,000 clones, roughly 95% of which are singletons. Those who donated, Caucasian adults without exception, all lived in Nashville, Tennessee. The CDR3 is 16 residues long. With V trimmed by 0 bases and J by 7 bases, 6 bases remained unmatched. Germline V gives CDR1 MNHNY, CDR2 SVGAGI (reference sequence). This sequence was found in a woman aged 25 to 39 in good health. Sequenced sample: naive CD4+ T cells sorted from blood. Subset indicated: CD45RA+ positively selected. This chain links TRBV6-6 with TRBJ2-1; TRBD2 aligns across 10 bases. CDR3 protein: CASSYSQAGGPNEQFF. The CDR3 coding sequence is TGTGCCAGCAGTTACTCGCAAGCGGGAGGGCCAAATGAGCAGTTCTTC.